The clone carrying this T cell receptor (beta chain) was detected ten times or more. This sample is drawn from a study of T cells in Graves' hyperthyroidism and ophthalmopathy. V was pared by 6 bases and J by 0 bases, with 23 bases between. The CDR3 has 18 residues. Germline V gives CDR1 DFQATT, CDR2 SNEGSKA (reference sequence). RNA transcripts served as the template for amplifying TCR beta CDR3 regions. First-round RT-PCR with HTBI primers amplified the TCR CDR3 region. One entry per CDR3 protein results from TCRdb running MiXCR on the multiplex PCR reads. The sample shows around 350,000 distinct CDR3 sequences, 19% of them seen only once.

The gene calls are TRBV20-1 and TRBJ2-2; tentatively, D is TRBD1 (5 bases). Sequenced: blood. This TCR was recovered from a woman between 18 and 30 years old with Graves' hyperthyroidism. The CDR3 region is CSAALWSRDFPNTGELFF. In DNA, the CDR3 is TGCAGTGCCGCCCTCTGGTCCAGGGATTTCCCGAACACCGGGGAGCTGTTTTTT.